The 30 T cell receptor beta chains below all came from one sample that was sequenced in a study of shared clonotypes between healthy human individuals. This table comes from immunoSEQ multiplex PCR, and its TCRdb copy is limited to in-frame clones, with some not included. The data hold hundreds of thousands of clones, with around 75% observed a single time. The source material was PBMCs. These receptors originate from a woman aged 40 to 55 in good health. Some clones in this sample may be carry-over from other donors' samples.

The CDR3 DNA sequence: TGTGCCAGCAGCCCGACGACAACACCGGCGCAGTATTTT. This sequence encodes CASSPTTTPAQYF. V gene TRBV9 combines with J gene TRBJ2-3, with D uncertain. Trimming took off 4 bases at V and 10 bases at J, with 16 bases between the two ends. The CDR3 covers 13 residues. CDR1 is SGDLS, CDR2 YYNGEE, per germline.

The chain's CDR3 is CASSSHSMVPRGYTF. CDR3 DNA: TGTGCCAGCAGTAGCCACAGTATGGTGCCGAGAGGCTACACCTTC. This chain connects TRBV28 to TRBJ1-2; D gene unclear. This CDR3 has 15 amino acids. Germline V gene data show CDR1 as MDHEN and CDR2 as SYDVKM. Deletions cut 5 bases from V and 8 bases from J, with 21 bases between.

This clone was recorded once. The rearrangement links TRBV27 to TRBJ2-2; possibly TRBD2 for D (5 bases). Looked up from germline, CDR1 is MNHEY and CDR2 is SMNVEV (reference sequence). V lost 5 bases and J lost 4, with 14 bases in between. The length of the CDR3 is 15 residues. The CDR3 nucleotides read TGTGCCAGCAGTCCGGTAATACGGGGCACCGGGGAGCTGTTTTTT. It is translated as CASSPVIRGTGELFF.

The rearrangement uses TRBV11-2 and TRBJ2-7; TRBD2 matches at 10 bases. J lost 6 bases, V lost 0 bases, and 5 bases had no gene match. CDR3 length: 15 residues. The germline V gene has CDR1 SGHAT and CDR2 FQNNGV. The CDR3 loop reads CASSLDPAGGTEQYF. In DNA form, the CDR3 reads TGTGCCAGCAGCTTAGATCCAGCGGGAGGGACCGAGCAGTACTTC. The full variable domain, in which reference TRBV11-2 and TRBJ2-7 provide the parts outside the CDR3, is EAGVAQSPRYKIIEKRQSVAFWCNPISGHATLYWYQQILGQGPKLLIQFQNNGVVDDSQLPKDRFSAERLKGVDSTLKIQPAKLEDSAVYLCASSLDPAGGTEQYFGPGTRLTVT.

This clone was counted a single time. The V call is TRBV18, the J call TRBJ2-7; possibly TRBD1 or TRBD2 for D (5 bases each). Per germline, CDR1 KGHSH and CDR2 LQKENI. The CDR3 sequence is 16 residues long. V shed 8 bases and J shed 0 bases, with 20 bases lying between them. The CDR3 nucleotides read TGTGCCAGCCTTCACGGGGCCGACGGGGTCTCCTACGAGCAGTACTTC. Translation: CASLHGADGVSYEQYF.

On this clone itself: This CDR3 is also generated by other DNA sequences in the sample. The chain employs TRBV5-1 and TRBJ1-1; D is unclear. V lost 0 bases and J lost 2, with 5 bases in between. This CDR3 region has 13 residues. Germline assignment: CDR1 SGHRS and CDR2 YFSETQ. Here the CDR3 DNA reads TGCGCCAGCAGCTTGGACAGAAACACTGAAGCTTTCTTT. It is translated as CASSLDRNTEAFF.

This chain connects TRBV7-3 to TRBJ2-7; TRBD2 matches 11 bases. The CDR3 is 14 residues long. Germline V gives CDR1 SGHTA, CDR2 FQGTGA. The trim removed 5 bases at V and 3 bases at J, leaving 3 bases unmatched. CDR3 nucleotides: TGTGCCAGCAGCGGAGGGACTAGCGGCTACGAGCAGTACTTC. Encoded protein: CASSGGTSGYEQYF.

The gene calls are TRBV7-9 and TRBJ1-3; possible D gene TRBD1, 6 bases. V was pared by 8 bases and J by 0 bases, with 11 bases between. Germline CDR1 SEHNR, CDR2 FQNEAQ (reference sequence). The CDR3 consists of 14 residues. CDR3 sequence (DNA): TGTGCCAGCCTCTGGACAGCCTCTGGAAACACCATATATTTT. Its translation is CASLWTASGNTIYF. The variable domain in full, completed from reference TRBV7-9 and TRBJ1-3, reads DTGVSQNPRHKITKRGQNVTFRCDPISEHNRLYWYRQTLGQGPEFLTYFQNEAQLEKSRLLSDRFSAERPKGSFSTLEIQRTEQGDSAMYLCASLWTASGNTIYFGEGSWLTVV.

V is TRBV28 and J is TRBJ2-5, with 9 bases aligning to TRBD2. Germline V gene data show CDR1 as MDHEN and CDR2 as SYDVKM. V shed 5 bases, J shed 4 bases, and the junction held 8 bases outside the gene matches. The CDR3 sequence is 15 residues long. Here the CDR3 DNA reads TGTGCCAGCAGTCCCGGGACTAGCCTCACAGAGACCCAGTACTTC. Amino acid sequence: CASSPGTSLTETQYF.

The rearrangement links TRBV7-9 to TRBJ1-6; D gene unclear. Germline assignment: CDR1 SEHNR and CDR2 FQNEAQ (reference sequence). The V and J ends lost 2 bases and 7 bases respectively, with 12 bases between them. The CDR3 is 15 residues long. Here the CDR3 reads CASSLWTSVNSPLHF. As DNA, the CDR3 is TGTGCCAGCAGCTTATGGACGAGTGTCAATTCACCCCTCCACTTT.

The J gene is TRBJ2-2, the V gene TRBV2; D perhaps matches TRBD1 (5 bases). Per the germline V gene, CDR1 is SNHLY and CDR2 is FYNNEI. CDR3 length equals 14 residues. V lost 7 bases to trimming and J lost 5 bases, with 14 bases between them. CDR3 sequence reads: CASTVGLGTGELFF. The CDR3 DNA is TGTGCCAGCACCGTGGGGCTGGGGACCGGGGAGCTGTTTTTT.

This chain uses TRBV11-2 with TRBJ2-3; a possible D gene is TRBD1 (6 bases). V lost 5 bases and J 8 bases, leaving 14 bases between the germline ends. This CDR3 has 13 amino acids. The V gene's germline CDR1 is SGHAT and CDR2 FQNNGV. The CDR3 loop reads CASSVGQLGTQYF. The CDR3 region has the DNA TGTGCCAGCAGCGTCGGACAGTTAGGTACGCAGTATTTT. The full variable domain, its missing parts supplied by reference TRBV11-2 and TRBJ2-3, is EAGVAQSPRYKIIEKRQSVAFWCNPISGHATLYWYQQILGQGPKLLIQFQNNGVVDDSQLPKDRFSAERLKGVDSTLKIQPAKLEDSAVYLCASSVGQLGTQYFGPGTRLTVL.

The J gene is TRBJ2-7, the V gene TRBV28, with 10 nucleotides matching TRBD1. This CDR3 comprises 15 residues. J gave up 0 bases and V 5 bases, and 4 bases lay outside the gene matches. Germline assignment: CDR1 MDHEN and CDR2 SYDVKM. The CDR3 DNA sequence: TGTGCCAGCAGTCGCCGGACAGGGGGCTCCTACGAGCAGTACTTC. Protein: CASSRRTGGSYEQYF.

Notes on this clone: Mismatch with germline at one junction end may stem from a read error. The genes are TRBV2 and TRBJ1-2; D is unresolved. The germline CDR1 and CDR2 sequences are SNHLY and FYNNEI. The CDR3 covers 10 residues. CDR3 region: CASSVPGSSF. For the CDR3, the DNA is TGTGCCAGCAGTGTCCCGGGGAGCAGCTTC.

The V and J genes are TRBV7-8 and TRBJ2-7; 11 positions agree with TRBD1. The CDR3 consists of 15 residues. Trimming cost V 3 bases and J 4 bases; bases outside gene matches: 5. Germline CDR1 reads SGHVS; CDR2 reads FQNEAQ. This chain's CDR3 is CASSFSGTGGYEQYF. The CDR3 bases are TGTGCCAGCAGCTTCTCCGGGACAGGGGGATACGAGCAGTACTTC.

This chain uses TRBV7-3 with TRBJ2-3; 14 bases fit TRBD2. V trimming: 5 bases; J trimming: 5 bases; junction bases outside the gene matches: 6. The germline CDR1 and CDR2 sequences are SGHTA and FQGTGA. The CDR3 covers 16 residues. Here the CDR3 DNA reads TGTGCCAGCAGCCCCCGACTAGCGGGAGGGATAGATACGCAGTATTTT. Amino acids: CASSPRLAGGIDTQYF.

This chain connects TRBV5-1 to TRBJ2-1, with 9 bases matching TRBD1. The CDR3 spans 14 residues. The V gene end was trimmed by 4 bases and the J gene end by 5 bases; junction bases not matched to a gene: 4. Per the germline V gene, CDR1 is SGHRS and CDR2 is YFSETQ. The CDR3 sequence: CASSVDRGNNEQFF. DNA of the CDR3: TGCGCCAGCAGCGTGGACAGGGGTAACAATGAGCAGTTCTTC.

There are a few counts of this clone. The chain is built from TRBV2 and TRBJ2-7; tentatively, D is TRBD1 (6 bases). The V and J ends lost 5 bases and 5 bases respectively, with 13 bases between them. Germline V gene sequence: CDR1 SNHLY, CDR2 FYNNEI. The CDR3 extends over 13 amino acids. This CDR3 reads CASSSTNRDEQYF. In DNA form, the CDR3 reads TGTGCCAGCAGTTCCACCAACAGGGACGAGCAGTACTTC.

The chain joins TRBV18 to TRBJ1-2; D is uncertain. V was trimmed by 2 bases and J by 8 bases, leaving 12 bases between them. Germline V gives CDR1 KGHSH, CDR2 LQKENI. The CDR3 length is 13 residues. CDR3 sequence: CASSPSSPPGYTF. The DNA of the CDR3 is TGTGCCAGCTCACCAAGCAGTCCGCCGGGCTACACCTTC.

The chain recombines TRBV5-6 with TRBJ1-4; 7 bases agree with TRBD1. The CDR3 covers 13 residues. The V gene's germline CDR1 is SGHDT and CDR2 YYEEEE. V shed 3 bases and J 5 bases; nucleotides not matched to a gene: 1. DNA for the CDR3: TGTGCCAGCAGCTGGGGACAGAATGAAAAACTGTTTTTT. Its translation: CASSWGQNEKLFF.

The genes are TRBV19 and TRBJ2-1; D unclear. CDR1 LNHDA and CDR2 SQIVND come from the germline V gene (reference sequence). There are 11 residues in the CDR3. V lost 8 bases, J lost 4 bases, and 6 bases lay in between. This chain's CDR3 is CASGVYNEQFF. The CDR3 DNA reads as TGTGCCAGTGGAGTGTACAATGAGCAGTTCTTC.

This clone came up a few times. The chain is built from TRBV7-8 and TRBJ2-1; TRBD2 aligns across 7 bases. Trimming took 2 bases from V and 10 from J; bases not matched to a gene: 5. Germline-derived CDR1 and CDR2 are SGHVS and FQNEAQ. The length of the CDR3 is 13 residues. The CDR3 nucleotides read TGTGCCAGCAGCTTAACCCCGGGACTAGAGCAGTTCTTC. It is translated as CASSLTPGLEQFF.

The chain has TRBV7-9 and TRBJ2-1; 13 bases are a match to TRBD2. This CDR3 has 15 amino acids. The germline CDR1 and CDR2 sequences are SEHNR and FQNEAQ (reference sequence). V lost 5 bases to trimming and J lost 8 bases; unmatched junction nucleotides: 6. CDR3 bases: TGTGCCAGCAGCGGGACTAGCGGGACTCGCTATGAGCAGTTCTTC. Protein: CASSGTSGTRYEQFF.

J is TRBJ1-2 and V is TRBV30; a weak D match, TRBD1 (6 bases). The germline V and J ends were trimmed by 4 bases and 3 bases, with 12 bases remaining between them. CDR1 is GTSNPN and CDR2 is SVGIG in the germline V gene (reference sequence). This CDR3 comprises 13 residues. The DNA of the CDR3 is TGTGCCTGGAATGGAGGGGGAGACTATGGCTACACCTTC. Its translation is CAWNGGGDYGYTF.

Concerning this clone: This could be a read error, since a much larger clone is one nucleotide away. The rearrangement joins TRBV9 to TRBJ2-7; 10 bases line up with TRBD2. From germline, CDR1 is SGDLS and CDR2 YYNGEE. J gave up 3 bases and V 0 bases, and 3 bases lay outside the gene matches. There are 15 residues in the CDR3. CDR3 loop: CASSVGASGGYEQYF. CDR3 in DNA: TGTGCCAGCAGCGTAGGGGCTAGCGGGGGCTACGAGCAGTACTTC.

The rearrangement uses TRBV28 and TRBJ1-2; possibly TRBD1 for D (6 bases). The germline V gene encodes CDR1 MDHEN and CDR2 SYDVKM. V was clipped by 2 bases and J by 4 bases, with 20 bases between them. The CDR3 sequence is 17 residues long. CDR3 DNA sequence: TGTGCCAGCAGTTTAGTCCAGGGGACGGCTTCTATCTATGGCTACACCTTC. Translation: CASSLVQGTASIYGYTF.

This chain joins TRBV28 and TRBJ1-1, with a weak D call TRBD1 (5 bases). The CDR3 length is 15 residues. Trimming left V 5 bases short and J 1 base short, with 14 bases between. The germline CDR1 and CDR2 sequences are MDHEN and SYDVKM. The CDR3 DNA reads as TGTGCCAGCAGTCCCATATTTGGGGGGAACACTGAAGCTTTCTTT. It is translated as CASSPIFGGNTEAFF.

The rearrangement uses TRBV27 and TRBJ2-7; TRBD2 agrees at 10 bases. The junction had 8 bases not matched to a gene; V was cut back by 0 bases and J by 6 bases. CDR3 length: 16 residues. The germline CDR1 and CDR2 sequences are MNHEY and SMNVEV (reference sequence). The CDR3 coding sequence is TGTGCCAGCAGTTTATCTGTCCTAGCGGGAGAATTCGAGCAGTACTTC. Its translation is CASSLSVLAGEFEQYF.

This clone was counted between two and nine times. The chain uses TRBV5-5 and TRBJ1-5; D is ambiguous. The CDR3 extends over 16 amino acids. From germline, CDR1 is SGHKS and CDR2 YYEKEE (reference sequence). With 0 bases removed from V and 2 bases from J, the gap between germline ends came to 12 bases. In DNA form, the CDR3 reads TGTGCCAGCAGCTTGGGGGTAGGACGTGGCAATCAGCCCCAGCATTTT. Translation gives CASSLGVGRGNQPQHF.

The genes are TRBV10-3 and TRBJ2-3; 11 bases match TRBD2. The CDR3 covers 17 residues. After removal of 2 bases from V and 4 bases from J, the junction contained 8 bases not matched to a gene. Germline V CDR1 and CDR2: ENHRY, SYGVKD. In DNA, the CDR3 is TGTGCCATCAGTGAGCCCCAACTAGCGGGAGTTCCAGATACGCAGTATTTT. Translation: CAISEPQLAGVPDTQYF.